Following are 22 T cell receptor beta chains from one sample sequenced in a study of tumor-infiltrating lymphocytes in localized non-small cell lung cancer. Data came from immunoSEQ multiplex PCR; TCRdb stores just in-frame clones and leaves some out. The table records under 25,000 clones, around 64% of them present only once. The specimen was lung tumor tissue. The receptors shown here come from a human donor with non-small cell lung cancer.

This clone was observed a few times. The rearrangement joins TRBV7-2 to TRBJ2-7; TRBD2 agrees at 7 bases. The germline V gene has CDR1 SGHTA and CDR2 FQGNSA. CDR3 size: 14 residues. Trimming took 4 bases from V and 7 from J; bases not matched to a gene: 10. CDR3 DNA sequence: TGTGCCAGCAGCTACCAGGCGGGAGAAGTTGAGCAGTACTTC. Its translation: CASSYQAGEVEQYF.

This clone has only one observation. The CDR3 DNA is TGTGCCATCAGTCCAAGCGGGAGAGGGTCCTACGAGCAGTACTTC. Translating gives CAISPSGRGSYEQYF. The chain employs TRBV10-3 and TRBJ2-7, with 8 bases lining up with TRBD2. Trimming cost V 5 bases and J 1 base; bases outside gene matches: 7. In germline, CDR1 is ENHRY, CDR2 SYGVKD. The CDR3 sequence is 15 residues long.

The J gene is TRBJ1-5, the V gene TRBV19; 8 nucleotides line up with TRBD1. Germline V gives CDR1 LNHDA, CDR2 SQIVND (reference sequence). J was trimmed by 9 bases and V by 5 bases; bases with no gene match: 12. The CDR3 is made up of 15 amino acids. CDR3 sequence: CASSAGDRGGWPQHF. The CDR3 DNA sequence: TGTGCCAGTAGTGCGGGAGACAGGGGCGGTTGGCCCCAGCATTTT.

The chain's CDR3 is CASSYGAQTYEQYF. CDR3 coding DNA: TGTGCCAGCAGTTACGGCGCTCAAACCTACGAGCAGTACTTC. This chain joins TRBV6-5 and TRBJ2-7; D is undetermined. With 2 bases removed from V and 2 bases from J, the gap between germline ends came to 10 bases. The length of the CDR3 is 14 residues. Germline V gene data show CDR1 as MNHEY and CDR2 as SVGAGI.

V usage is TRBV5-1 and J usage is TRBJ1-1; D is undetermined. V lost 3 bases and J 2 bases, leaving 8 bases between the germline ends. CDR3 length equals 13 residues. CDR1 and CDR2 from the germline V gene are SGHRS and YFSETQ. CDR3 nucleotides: TGCGCCAGCAGCTGGAGTTCTAACACTGAAGCTTTCTTT. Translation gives CASSWSSNTEAFF.

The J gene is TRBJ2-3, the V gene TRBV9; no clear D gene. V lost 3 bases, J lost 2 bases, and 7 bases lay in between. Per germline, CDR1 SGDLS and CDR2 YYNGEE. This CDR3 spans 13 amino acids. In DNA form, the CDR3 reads TGTGCCAGCAGCGCAAGACTCACAGATACGCAGTATTTT. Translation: CASSARLTDTQYF.

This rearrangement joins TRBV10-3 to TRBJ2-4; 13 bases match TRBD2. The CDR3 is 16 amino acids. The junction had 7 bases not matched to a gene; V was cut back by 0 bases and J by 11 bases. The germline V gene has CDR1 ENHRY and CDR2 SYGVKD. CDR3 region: CAISESNVGLAGVQYF. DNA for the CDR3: TGTGCCATCAGTGAGTCGAATGTAGGACTAGCGGGAGTTCAGTACTTC.

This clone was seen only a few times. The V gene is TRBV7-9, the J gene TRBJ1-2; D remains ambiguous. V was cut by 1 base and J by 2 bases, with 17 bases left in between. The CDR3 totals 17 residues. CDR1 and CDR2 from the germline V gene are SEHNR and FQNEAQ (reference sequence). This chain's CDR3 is CASSLGVFPTSNYGYTF. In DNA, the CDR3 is TGTGCCAGCAGCTTAGGGGTTTTTCCGACCTCCAACTATGGCTACACCTTC.

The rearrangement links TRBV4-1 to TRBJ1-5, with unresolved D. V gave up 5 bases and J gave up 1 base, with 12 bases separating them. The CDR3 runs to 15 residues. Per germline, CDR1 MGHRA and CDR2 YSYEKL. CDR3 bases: TGCGCCAGCAGCGGTGAGGGCGGGAGCAATCAGCCCCAGCATTTT. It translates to CASSGEGGSNQPQHF.

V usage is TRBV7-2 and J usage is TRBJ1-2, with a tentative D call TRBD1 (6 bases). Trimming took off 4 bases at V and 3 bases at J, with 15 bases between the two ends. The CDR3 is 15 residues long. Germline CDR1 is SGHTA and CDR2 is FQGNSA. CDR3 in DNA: TGTGCCAGCAGCTCCCAAGGGGGGACACACTATGGCTACACCTTC. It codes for CASSSQGGTHYGYTF.

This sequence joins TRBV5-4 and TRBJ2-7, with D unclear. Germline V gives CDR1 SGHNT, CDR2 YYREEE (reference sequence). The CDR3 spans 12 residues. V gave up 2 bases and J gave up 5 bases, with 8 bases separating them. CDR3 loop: CASSLGPHEQYF. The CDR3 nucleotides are TGTGCCAGCAGCTTAGGACCACACGAGCAGTACTTC.

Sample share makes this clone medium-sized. The CDR3, as DNA: TGTGCCAGCAGCTTAGAGACGAGATTATCTTTAGGGACCCAGTACTTC. Translated, it gives CASSLETRLSLGTQYF. This chain uses TRBV7-9 with TRBJ2-5; D ambiguous. CDR1 is SEHNR, CDR2 FQNEAQ, per germline (reference sequence). The CDR3 spans 16 residues. Deletions cut 1 base from V and 7 bases from J, with 19 bases between.

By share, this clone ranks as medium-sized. CDR3 in amino acids: CASSADDTGELFF. In nucleotides, the CDR3 is TGTGCCAGCAGCGCCGATGACACCGGGGAGCTGTTTTTT. J is TRBJ2-2 and V is TRBV9; no reliable D call. CDR3 length equals 13 residues. The germline gives CDR1 SGDLS, CDR2 YYNGEE. Trimming pared 3 bases from V and 3 bases from J, leaving 6 bases between.

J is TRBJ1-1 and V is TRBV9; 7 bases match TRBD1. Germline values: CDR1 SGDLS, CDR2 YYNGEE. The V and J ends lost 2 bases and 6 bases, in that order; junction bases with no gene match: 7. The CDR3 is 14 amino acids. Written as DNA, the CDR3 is TGTGCCAGCAGCGTTGAGGGGGCACCGCCTGAAGCTTTCTTT. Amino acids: CASSVEGAPPEAFF. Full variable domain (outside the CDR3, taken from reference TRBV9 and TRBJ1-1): DSGVTQTPKHLITATGQRVTLRCSPRSGDLSVYWYQQSLDQGLQFLIQYYNGEERAKGNILERFSAQQFPDLHSELNLSSLELGDSALYFCASSVEGAPPEAFFGQGTRLTVV.

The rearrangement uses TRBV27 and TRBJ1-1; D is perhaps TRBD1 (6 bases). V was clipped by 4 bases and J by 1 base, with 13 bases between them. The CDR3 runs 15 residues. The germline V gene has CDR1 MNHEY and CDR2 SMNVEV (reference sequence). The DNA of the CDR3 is TGTGCCAGCAGTTCTCACAGGGTCGGGAACACTGAAGCTTTCTTT. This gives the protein CASSSHRVGNTEAFF.

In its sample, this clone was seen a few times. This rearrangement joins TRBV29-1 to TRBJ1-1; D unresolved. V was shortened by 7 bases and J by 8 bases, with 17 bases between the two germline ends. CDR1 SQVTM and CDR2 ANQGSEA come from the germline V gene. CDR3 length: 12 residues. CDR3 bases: TGCAGCGCCCGCCCCGGGCATACGGAAGCTTTCTTT. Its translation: CSARPGHTEAFF.

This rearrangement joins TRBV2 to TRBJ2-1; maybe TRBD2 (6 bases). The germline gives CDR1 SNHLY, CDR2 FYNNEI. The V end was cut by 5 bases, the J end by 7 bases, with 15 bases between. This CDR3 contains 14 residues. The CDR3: CASSLTTSPNEQFF. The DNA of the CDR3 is TGTGCCAGCAGTCTTACTACTAGCCCGAATGAGCAGTTCTTC.

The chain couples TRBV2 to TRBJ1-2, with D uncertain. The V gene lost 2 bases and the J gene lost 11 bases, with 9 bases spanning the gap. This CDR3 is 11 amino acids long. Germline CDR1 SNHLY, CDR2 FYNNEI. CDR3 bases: TGTGCCAGCAGTGAAATGGCTTGGTACACCTTC. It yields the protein CASSEMAWYTF. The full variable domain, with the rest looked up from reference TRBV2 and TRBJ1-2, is EPEVTQTPSHQVTQMGQEVILRCVPISNHLYFYWYRQILGQKVEFLVSFYNNEISEKSEIFDDQFSVERPDGSNFTLKIRSTKLEDSAMYFCASSEMAWYTFGSGTRLTVV.

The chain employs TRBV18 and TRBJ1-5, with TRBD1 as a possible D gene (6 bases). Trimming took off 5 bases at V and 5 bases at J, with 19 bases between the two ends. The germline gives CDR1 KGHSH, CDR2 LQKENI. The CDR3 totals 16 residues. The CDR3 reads CASSSPGGLEYQPQHF. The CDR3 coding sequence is TGTGCCAGCTCATCCCCGGGGGGGCTCGAATATCAGCCCCAGCATTTT.

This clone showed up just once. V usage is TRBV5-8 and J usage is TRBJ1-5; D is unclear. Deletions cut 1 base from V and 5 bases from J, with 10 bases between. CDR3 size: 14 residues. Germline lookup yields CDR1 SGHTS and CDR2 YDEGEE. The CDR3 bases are TGTGCCAGCAGCTTGACCAGGATCCATCAGCCCCAGCATTTT. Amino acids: CASSLTRIHQPQHF.

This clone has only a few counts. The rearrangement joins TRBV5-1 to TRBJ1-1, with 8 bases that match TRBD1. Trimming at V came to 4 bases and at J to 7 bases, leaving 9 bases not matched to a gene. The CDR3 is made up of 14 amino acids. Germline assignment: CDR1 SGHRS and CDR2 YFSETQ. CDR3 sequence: CASSPLDREGEAFF. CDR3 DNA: TGCGCCAGCAGCCCATTGGACAGGGAAGGTGAAGCTTTCTTT.

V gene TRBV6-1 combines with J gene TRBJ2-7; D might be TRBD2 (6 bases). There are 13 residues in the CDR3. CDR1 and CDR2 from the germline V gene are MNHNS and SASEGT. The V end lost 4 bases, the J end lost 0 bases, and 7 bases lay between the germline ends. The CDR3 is CASSGTISYEQYF. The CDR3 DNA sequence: TGTGCCAGCAGTGGGACTATCTCCTACGAGCAGTACTTC.